The 28 T cell receptor beta chains listed next were all sequenced from one sample in a study of T-cell reconstitution after alpha-beta-depleted transplantation in children. Unique molecular identifiers were incorporated when the TCRbeta library was constructed. TCRdb reprocessed the PCR reads via MiXCR and lists one record per CDR3 protein. Seen here are about 260,000 distinct CDR3 sequences, roughly 7.7% observed once, and the top ten hold roughly 6%. The starting material was PBMCs, mostly from graft donor cells, obtained 180 days after TCRalphabeta/CD19-depleted stem cell transplant. These receptor sequences come from a male patient under 18 who had a stem cell transplant for acute lymphoblastic leukemia, so the T cells may come from the graft donor.

This clonotype was seen repeatedly, ten times or more. The CDR3 region has the DNA TGTGCCAGCAGCTGGCGCGGGGGAGATACGCAGTATTTT. Translation gives CASSWRGGDTQYF. The genes are TRBV7-3 and TRBJ2-3; 7 bases line up with TRBD2. The CDR3 contains 13 residues. J gave up 5 bases and V 4 bases, and 3 bases lay outside the gene matches. Per the germline V gene, CDR1 is SGHTA and CDR2 is FQGTGA. Full variable domain (remainder filled in from reference TRBV7-3 and TRBJ2-3): GAGVSQTPSNKVTEKGKYVELRCDPISGHTALYWYRQSLGQGPEFLIYFQGTGAADDSGLPNDRFFAVRPEGSVSTLKIQRTERGDSAVYLCASSWRGGDTQYFGPGTRLTVL.

This clonotype appeared many times. V gene TRBV3-1 combines with J gene TRBJ1-1; D is ambiguous. The CDR3 is 14 amino acids. The V end lost 2 bases, the J end lost 6 bases, and 13 bases lay between the germline ends. The germline gives CDR1 LGHDT, CDR2 YNNKEL (reference sequence). CDR3 protein: CASSQSWAVSEAFF. DNA for the CDR3: TGTGCCAGCAGCCAAAGTTGGGCAGTGTCTGAAGCTTTCTTT.

A note on this clonotype: A read error may explain this, as a much larger clone is one base away. The rearrangement uses TRBV9 and TRBJ2-5, with TRBD2 matching over 10 bases. V lost 4 bases, J lost 5 bases, and 8 bases stayed unmatched. The CDR3 loop spans 15 amino acids. Looked up from germline, CDR1 is SGDLS and CDR2 is YYNGEE. CDR3 DNA sequence: TGTGCCAGCAGCTCCTCAGCGGGAGGGAGGGAGACCCAGTACTTC. It is translated as CASSSSAGGRETQYF.

This clonotype was seen many times. The chain uses TRBV28 and TRBJ2-6; no definite D call. The germline CDR1 and CDR2 sequences are MDHEN and SYDVKM. The CDR3 is made up of 17 amino acids. Trimming left V 1 base short and J 0 bases short, with 10 bases between. This chain's CDR3 is CASSLYTKFSGANVLTF. The CDR3 DNA is TGTGCCAGCAGTTTATACACCAAGTTCTCTGGGGCCAACGTCCTGACTTTC.

This clonotype was seen many times. This chain joins TRBV11-2 and TRBJ1-2, with D unclear. Trimming cost V 0 bases and J 5 bases, with 13 bases left between them. CDR3 length: 15 amino acids. Germline V gives CDR1 SGHAT, CDR2 FQNNGV. This CDR3 is CASSLEIGLGYGYTF. The CDR3 DNA follows: TGTGCCAGCAGCTTAGAGATAGGGTTAGGTTATGGCTACACCTTC.

This clonotype was detected ten times or more. The rearrangement links TRBV12-3 or TRBV12-4 to TRBJ1-1; D possibly corresponds to TRBD1 (5 bases). CDR3 length: 14 residues. Trimming removed 5 bases at V and 4 bases at J, with 14 bases between. The CDR3 coding sequence is TGTGCCAGCAGTCCTGTCCGGGACGTCACTGAAGCTTTCTTT. It codes for CASSPVRDVTEAFF.

This clonotype occurred many times. This sequence joins TRBV27 and TRBJ2-5; D possibly corresponds to TRBD1 (6 bases). Germline V gene sequence: CDR1 MNHEY, CDR2 SMNVEV (reference sequence). The ends were cut back, 1 base at V and 7 bases at J, with 13 bases in the middle. This CDR3 has 14 amino acids. As DNA, the CDR3 is TGTGCCAGCAGTTTATTGGTCCTCAGGGGGACCCAGTACTTC. Residues: CASSLLVLRGTQYF.

This clonotype was recorded many times. This chain joins TRBV12-3 or TRBV12-4 and TRBJ1-2; D uncertain. The CDR3 covers 13 residues. V lost 3 bases to trimming and J lost 2 bases, with 7 bases between them. CDR3 nucleotide sequence: TGTGCCAGCAGTTTGAAGAGGAACTATGGCTACACCTTC. Translating it yields CASSLKRNYGYTF.

This clonotype was seen repeatedly, ten times or more. The chain couples TRBV20-1 to TRBJ1-6; TRBD1 aligns across 7 bases. CDR3 length equals 15 residues. Looked up from germline, CDR1 is DFQATT and CDR2 is SNEGSKA (reference sequence). V shed 4 bases, J shed 6 bases, and the junction held 9 bases outside the gene matches. The CDR3 sequence is CSATLPGQTNSPLHF. The CDR3 nucleotides are TGCAGTGCTACTTTACCGGGACAGACTAATTCACCCCTCCACTTT.

This clonotype has at least ten counts. The chain uses TRBV7-9 and TRBJ2-4; 7 bases align to TRBD2. V dropped 2 bases and J dropped 5; count of bases not matched to a gene: 3. This CDR3 contains 14 residues. Germline V lookup: CDR1 SEHNR, CDR2 FQNEAQ (reference sequence). CDR3 DNA sequence: TGTGCCAGCAGCTTATTAGCGGGTCAAAACATTCAGTACTTC. Protein product: CASSLLAGQNIQYF. The whole variable domain, remainder taken from reference TRBV7-9 and TRBJ2-4, is DTGVSQNPRHKITKRGQNVTFRCDPISEHNRLYWYRQTLGQGPEFLTYFQNEAQLEKSRLLSDRFSAERPKGSFSTLEIQRTEQGDSAMYLCASSLLAGQNIQYFGAGTRLSVL.

About this clonotype itself: This could be a read error, since a much larger clone is one nucleotide away. The chain uses TRBV7-3 and TRBJ1-2; D remains unclear. The CDR3 extends over 13 amino acids. V was shortened by 2 bases and J by 8 bases, with 12 bases between the two germline ends. Germline V gene sequence: CDR1 SGHTA, CDR2 FQGTGA. CDR3 loop: CASSLGLGEGYTF. In DNA, the CDR3 is TGTGCCAGCAGCTTAGGACTGGGCGAAGGCTACACCTTC.

This clonotype has ten or more counts. This chain uses TRBV9 with TRBJ2-7; the D gene is possibly TRBD1 (8 bases). CDR1 is SGDLS, CDR2 YYNGEE, per germline. The CDR3 is made up of 15 amino acids. Deletions cut 1 base from V and 1 base from J, with 12 bases between. In nucleotides, the CDR3 is TGTGCCAGCAGCGTAAGCGGGGACAGGTCCTACGAGCAGTACTTC. It encodes CASSVSGDRSYEQYF.

This clonotype was seen ten or more times. This chain uses TRBV11-2 with TRBJ2-1; no firm D call. The CDR3 is 17 amino acids. Trimming shortened V by 2 bases and J by 0 bases, and 14 bases separated the two germline ends. Germline V gene lookup returns CDR1 SGHAT and CDR2 FQNNGV. The CDR3 DNA sequence: TGTGCCAGCAGCTTAAAATCCGGACCCAGCTCCTACAATGAGCAGTTCTTC. This translates into CASSLKSGPSSYNEQFF.

The rearrangement uses TRBV6-1 and TRBJ2-7; 7 nucleotides line up with TRBD1. There are 13 residues in the CDR3. Per germline, CDR1 MNHNS and CDR2 SASEGT. J gave up 5 bases and V 10 bases, and 11 bases lay outside the gene matches. CDR3 nucleotide sequence: TGTGCCATCGCACAGGGGATGAAGAACGAGCAGTACTTC. Its translation: CAIAQGMKNEQYF.

Ten or more counts support this clonotype. V gene TRBV7-3 combines with J gene TRBJ2-5; maybe TRBD1 (6 bases). V lost 4 bases and J 2 bases, leaving 14 bases between the germline ends. The germline gives CDR1 SGHTA, CDR2 FQGTGA. The CDR3 totals 15 residues. The CDR3 is CASSSGQKPQETQYF. As DNA, the CDR3 is TGTGCCAGCAGCTCCGGACAGAAGCCTCAAGAGACCCAGTACTTC.

This clonotype has a count of ten or more. The chain joins TRBV29-1 to TRBJ1-3; 7 positions match TRBD1. J was trimmed by 4 bases and V by 6 bases; bases with no gene match: 0. The CDR3 has 11 residues. CDR1 and CDR2 (germline): SQVTM, ANQGSEA. The CDR3 sequence is CSVTGGNTIYF. DNA of the CDR3: TGCAGCGTGACAGGGGGAAACACCATATATTTT.

This clonotype was seen repeatedly, ten times or more. This chain joins TRBV25-1 and TRBJ1-2; 8 positions agree with TRBD1. Trimming at V came to 1 base and at J to 4 bases, leaving 2 bases not matched to a gene. The CDR3 runs to 14 residues. Looked up from germline, CDR1 is MGHDK and CDR2 is SYGVNS. The DNA of the CDR3 is TGTGCCAGCAGTGAATGGGGACAGGCCTATGGCTACACCTTC. Amino acid sequence: CASSEWGQAYGYTF.

This clonotype showed up many times. V is TRBV12-3 or TRBV12-4 and J is TRBJ2-2; D uncertain. V lost 8 bases and J lost 5, with 21 bases in between. CDR3 length: 16 residues. Here the CDR3 DNA reads TGTGCCAGCTGCCCCCCTCGGCGGCTGAAGACCGGGGAGCTGTTTTTT. Encoded protein: CASCPPRRLKTGELFF.

At least ten counts were recorded for this clonotype. The chain uses TRBV20-1 and TRBJ1-1, with 8 bases matching TRBD1. V trimming: 2 bases; J trimming: 1 base; junction bases outside the gene matches: 6. The germline V gene encodes CDR1 DFQATT and CDR2 SNEGSKA (reference sequence). This CDR3 has 15 residues. CDR3 in amino acids: CSARLRTGQNTEAFF. The CDR3 coding sequence is TGCAGTGCTAGACTAAGGACAGGGCAGAACACTGAAGCTTTCTTT.

V usage is TRBV19 and J usage is TRBJ2-3; D may be TRBD2 (7 bases). CDR3 size: 18 residues. The V end was cut by 7 bases, the J end by 3 bases, with 26 bases between. Germline V gene sequence: CDR1 LNHDA, CDR2 SQIVND (reference sequence). Written as DNA, the CDR3 is TGTGCCAGTACCTCAAAGCGCGGGGGCCTAAGGAGGACAGATACGCAGTATTTT. This sequence encodes CASTSKRGGLRRTDTQYF.

Ten or more counts support this clonotype. This chain joins TRBV13 and TRBJ2-5; D gene unclear. Germline-derived CDR1 and CDR2 are PRHDT and FYEKMQ (reference sequence). CDR3 length: 15 residues. V lost 2 bases and J 4 bases, leaving 14 bases between the germline ends. The CDR3 sequence is CASSLTNFAGETQYF. The CDR3 nucleotides are TGTGCCAGCAGCTTAACCAACTTTGCCGGAGAGACCCAGTACTTC.

The J gene is TRBJ1-1, the V gene TRBV27; D possibly corresponds to TRBD1 (6 bases). The V gene's germline CDR1 is MNHEY and CDR2 SMNVEV (reference sequence). V was shortened by 6 bases and J by 0 bases, with 11 bases between the two germline ends. The CDR3 covers 14 residues. CDR3 nucleotides: TGTGCCAGCAGGGACAGCTTCATGAACACTGAAGCTTTCTTT. This encodes CASRDSFMNTEAFF.

The chain recombines TRBV29-1 with TRBJ2-2; the D is unclear. The germline CDR1 and CDR2 sequences are SQVTM and ANQGSEA. Trimming removed 4 bases at V and 5 bases at J, with 11 bases between. This CDR3 is 13 amino acids long. DNA of the CDR3: TGCAGCGTTGGGGGTTACCGGACCGGGGAGCTGTTTTTT. Its translation: CSVGGYRTGELFF.

Written as DNA, the CDR3 is TGTGCCAGCAGTTGGGGCCCGAGCGAGACCCAGTACTTC. Translated, it gives CASSWGPSETQYF. This rearrangement joins TRBV12-3 or TRBV12-4 to TRBJ2-5; TRBD1 might be the D (5 bases). The CDR3 runs 13 residues. Trimming stripped 4 bases from V and 5 bases from J, with 11 bases between.

In this sample, this clonotype turned up many times. The chain links TRBV7-9 to TRBJ2-3; perhaps TRBD1 as D (6 bases). Trimming pared 4 bases from V and 0 bases from J, leaving 11 bases between. Germline loops: CDR1 SEHNR, CDR2 FQNEAQ (reference sequence). This CDR3 is 15 amino acids long. CDR3 residues: CASSYREWSTDTQYF. Written as DNA, the CDR3 is TGTGCCAGCAGCTACAGGGAGTGGAGCACAGATACGCAGTATTTT.

This clonotype was counted many times. The CDR3 loop is CAISEPWDSSYEQYF. The CDR3, as DNA: TGTGCCATCAGTGAGCCCTGGGACAGCTCCTACGAGCAGTACTTC. This sequence joins TRBV10-3 and TRBJ2-7; 7 bases map to TRBD1. Per the germline V gene, CDR1 is ENHRY and CDR2 is SYGVKD. The CDR3 sequence is 15 residues long. After removal of 2 bases from V and 0 bases from J, the junction contained 4 bases not matched to a gene.

This clonotype was observed at least ten times. The CDR3 nucleotides read TGCGCCAGCAGCCCGCAGGGGGGTTCCTTTAACGAGCAGTACTTC. Its translation is CASSPQGGSFNEQYF. J is TRBJ2-7 and V is TRBV5-1; TRBD1 is a possible D gene (7 bases). The CDR3 is 15 amino acids. From germline, CDR1 is SGHRS and CDR2 YFSETQ. Trimming took 4 bases from V and 5 from J, leaving 19 bases between them.

This clonotype was counted ten times or more. The genes are TRBV2 and TRBJ1-1, with TRBD1 identical over 10 bases. This CDR3 is built from 12 residues. The V segment lost 4 bases and the J segment 13 bases; nucleotides outside the gene matches: 6. Germline V lookup: CDR1 SNHLY, CDR2 FYNNEI. CDR3 in amino acids: CASSGDRGFGFF. DNA of the CDR3: TGTGCCAGCAGTGGGGACAGGGGTTTCGGTTTCTTT.